The 17 T cell receptor beta chains listed next were all sequenced from one sample in a study of T cell responses to AZD1222 COVID-19 vaccine. Sequencing was performed with immunoSEQ multiplex PCR; in TCRdb, only in-frame clones are kept and a portion is missing. The sample lists roughly 120,000 clones, 85% to 95% seen once, with about 3.1% in the top ten. The sequencing here drew on peripheral blood, taken 28 days after the second AZD1222 dose. The receptors derive from an adult who received the AZD1222 COVID-19 vaccine.

The rearrangement joins TRBV10-3 to TRBJ1-2; tentative D call: TRBD1 (6 bases). Trimming removed 5 bases from V and 3 bases from J, with 7 bases in between. CDR3 size: 12 residues. CDR1 is ENHRY, CDR2 SYGVKD, per germline. The CDR3 nucleotides are TGTGCCATCAGTCCAGGGGACTATGGCTACACCTTC. This gives the protein CAISPGDYGYTF.

This clone has only one observation. In nucleotides, the CDR3 is TGTGCCAGCAGCTTAGATCGGGCGGGAGGCTACACCTTC. Its translation: CASSLDRAGGYTF. The chain uses TRBV7-2 and TRBJ1-2; D is undetermined. This CDR3 region has 13 residues. Germline V gene lookup returns CDR1 SGHTA and CDR2 FQGNSA. V was pared by 1 base and J by 8 bases, with 11 bases between.

This sequence joins TRBV12-3 or TRBV12-4 and TRBJ1-1, with a weak D call TRBD1 (5 bases). V was pared by 6 bases and J by 0 bases, with 8 bases between. The CDR3 has 13 residues. CDR3 amino acids: CASSDSMNTEAFF. The CDR3 nucleotides read TGTGCCAGCAGCGACAGCATGAACACTGAAGCTTTCTTT.

This sequence joins TRBV27 and TRBJ2-3; tentatively, D is TRBD1 or TRBD2 (6 bases each). Germline loops: CDR1 MNHEY, CDR2 SMNVEV (reference sequence). V was clipped by 3 bases and J by 2 bases, with 12 bases between them. The CDR3 is 15 residues long. DNA of the CDR3: TGTGCCAGCAGTTTCGGAGGGGGTACCACAGATACGCAGTATTTT. This codes for CASSFGGGTTDTQYF.

The rearrangement links TRBV13 to TRBJ2-7, with a tentative D call TRBD1 (7 bases). Trimming shortened V by 4 bases and J by 5 bases, and 18 bases separated the two germline ends. CDR1 and CDR2 from the germline V gene are PRHDT and FYEKMQ (reference sequence). This CDR3 comprises 15 residues. The CDR3 region is CASSYSGGGGDEQYF. CDR3 sequence (DNA): TGTGCCAGCAGCTACTCAGGAGGGGGCGGCGACGAGCAGTACTTC.

The chain recombines TRBV19 with TRBJ2-7, with D possibly TRBD2 on 7 matching bases. The CDR3 runs 15 residues. Germline-derived CDR1 and CDR2 are LNHDA and SQIVND (reference sequence). V was clipped by 1 base and J by 3 bases, with 13 bases between them. The CDR3 DNA sequence: TGTGCCAGTAGTATAGGGGCGGGGGCCTTCTACGAGCAGTACTTC. Its protein is CASSIGAGAFYEQYF.

The chain has TRBV11-2 and TRBJ1-2; weak D call: TRBD1 (5 bases). With 0 bases removed from V and 6 bases from J, the gap between germline ends came to 14 bases. The CDR3 has 15 residues. Germline values: CDR1 SGHAT, CDR2 FQNNGV. The chain's CDR3 is CASSLEWGWGHGYTF. CDR3 bases: TGTGCCAGCAGCTTAGAGTGGGGATGGGGACATGGCTACACCTTC.

This chain links TRBV4-1 with TRBJ1-1; D may be TRBD1 (6 bases). Per germline, CDR1 MGHRA and CDR2 YSYEKL. Trimming stripped 4 bases from V and 1 base from J, with 10 bases between. This CDR3 spans 14 amino acids. CDR3 sequence (DNA): TGCGCCAGCAGCCGAGGACAGAGGAACACTGAAGCTTTCTTT. Its translation is CASSRGQRNTEAFF.

This sequence joins TRBV7-2 and TRBJ1-2; D is undetermined. Germline V gene lookup returns CDR1 SGHTA and CDR2 FQGNSA. Trimming removed 1 base from V and 0 bases from J, with 6 bases in between. This CDR3 has 14 amino acids. Written as DNA, the CDR3 is TGTGCCAGCAGCTTAGTTTGGGCTAACTATGGCTACACCTTC. The encoded protein is CASSLVWANYGYTF.

The rearrangement joins TRBV28 to TRBJ2-3; D possibly corresponds to TRBD2 (7 bases). Germline CDR1 reads MDHEN; CDR2 reads SYDVKM. With 2 bases removed from V and 7 bases from J, the gap between germline ends came to 13 bases. This CDR3 has 14 amino acids. The CDR3 region has the DNA TGTGCCAGCAGTTTAGGGGGGGGCAGGAATACGCAGTATTTT. Translating gives CASSLGGGRNTQYF.

The chain employs TRBV25-1 and TRBJ1-4; D gene uncertain. Germline CDR1 reads MGHDK; CDR2 reads SYGVNS. The CDR3 extends over 14 amino acids. V shed 4 bases and J shed 6 bases, with 12 bases lying between them. Here the CDR3 reads CASSVRTVDEKLFF. As DNA, the CDR3 is TGTGCCAGCAGTGTTCGGACGGTCGATGAAAAACTGTTTTTT.

The chain recombines TRBV4-2 with TRBJ1-6; a weak D match, TRBD1 (6 bases). V was trimmed by 0 bases and J by 7 bases, leaving 13 bases between them. This CDR3 has 16 amino acids. Per germline, CDR1 LGHNA and CDR2 YNFKEQ. The DNA for the CDR3 is TGTGCCAGCAGCCAAGAAAGAACAGGGAAGAATTCACCCCTCCACTTT. Protein product: CASSQERTGKNSPLHF.

This rearrangement joins TRBV19 to TRBJ1-3; D unresolved. The germline CDR1 and CDR2 sequences are LNHDA and SQIVND (reference sequence). The ends were cut back, 10 bases at V and 1 base at J, with 26 bases in the middle. The CDR3 is 18 amino acids. In nucleotides, the CDR3 is TGTGCCACAAAACGGGCCTCCCTGTCGTCGAGTTCTGGAAACACCATATATTTT. This gives the protein CATKRASLSSSSGNTIYF.

This chain joins TRBV19 and TRBJ2-6; D gene uncertain. CDR1 and CDR2 (germline): LNHDA, SQIVND (reference sequence). V lost 3 bases to trimming and J lost 2 bases, with 11 bases between them. This CDR3 is built from 16 residues. Written as DNA, the CDR3 is TGTGCCAGTAGTATGCTTTCACTGACTGGGGCCAACGTCCTGACTTTC. Protein product: CASSMLSLTGANVLTF.

The chain has TRBV11-2 and TRBJ1-1, with 11 nucleotides matching TRBD1. Germline assignment: CDR1 SGHAT and CDR2 FQNNGV. This CDR3 region has 14 residues. The V segment lost 3 bases and the J segment 6 bases; nucleotides outside the gene matches: 3. The CDR3 DNA reads as TGTGCCAGCAGCTTTGGACAGGGGGCCGCTGAAGCTTTCTTT. Translation gives CASSFGQGAAEAFF.

CDR3 amino acids: CASSQDFLFRGTGYTF. The CDR3 DNA is TGTGCCAGCAGCCAAGATTTCCTTTTTCGGGGCACTGGCTACACCTTC. The chain recombines TRBV3-1 (or the pseudogene TRBV3-2) with TRBJ1-2; weak D call: TRBD1 (5 bases). CDR3 length: 16 residues. CDR1 and CDR2 from the germline V gene are LGHDT and YNNKEL (reference sequence). V lost 0 bases and J lost 7, with 18 bases in between.

This rearrangement joins TRBV12-3 or TRBV12-4 to TRBJ1-1; D unresolved. The CDR3 spans 12 residues. The V end was cut by 8 bases, the J end by 11 bases, with 18 bases between. CDR3 sequence reads: CASFSRGLDAFF. Written as DNA, the CDR3 is TGTGCCAGCTTCTCCCGAGGCCTTGACGCTTTCTTT.